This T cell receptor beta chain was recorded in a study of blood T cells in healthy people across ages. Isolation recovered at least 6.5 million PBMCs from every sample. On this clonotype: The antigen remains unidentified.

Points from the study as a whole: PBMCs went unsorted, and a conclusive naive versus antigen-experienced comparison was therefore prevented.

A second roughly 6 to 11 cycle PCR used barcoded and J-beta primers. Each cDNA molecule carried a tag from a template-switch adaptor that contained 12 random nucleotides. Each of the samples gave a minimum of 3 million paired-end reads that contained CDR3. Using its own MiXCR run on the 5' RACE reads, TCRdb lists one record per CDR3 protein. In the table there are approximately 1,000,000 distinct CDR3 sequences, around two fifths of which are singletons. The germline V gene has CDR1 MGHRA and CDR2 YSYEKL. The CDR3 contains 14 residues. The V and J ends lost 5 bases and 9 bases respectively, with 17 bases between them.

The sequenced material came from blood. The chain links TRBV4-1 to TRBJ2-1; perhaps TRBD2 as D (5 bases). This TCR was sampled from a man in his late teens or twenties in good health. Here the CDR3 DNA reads TGCGCCAGCAGCGTAGGTCCGGGATTTCTTGAGCAGTTCTTC. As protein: CASSVGPGFLEQFF.